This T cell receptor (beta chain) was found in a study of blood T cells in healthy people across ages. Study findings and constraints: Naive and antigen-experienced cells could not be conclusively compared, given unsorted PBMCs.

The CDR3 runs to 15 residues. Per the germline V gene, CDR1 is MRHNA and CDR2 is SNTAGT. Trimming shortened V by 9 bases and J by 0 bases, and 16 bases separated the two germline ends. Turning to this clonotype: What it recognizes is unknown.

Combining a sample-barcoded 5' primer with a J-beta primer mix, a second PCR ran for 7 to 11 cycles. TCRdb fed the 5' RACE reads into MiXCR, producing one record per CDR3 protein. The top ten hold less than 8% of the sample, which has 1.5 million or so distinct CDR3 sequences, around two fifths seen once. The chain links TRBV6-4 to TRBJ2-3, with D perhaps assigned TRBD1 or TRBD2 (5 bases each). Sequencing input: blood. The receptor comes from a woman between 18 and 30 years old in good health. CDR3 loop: CARSGGGNSTDTQYF. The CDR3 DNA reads TGTGCCAGGAGCGGTGGGGGAAATAGCACAGATACGCAGTATTTT.